The present entry profiles one TCR beta chain with its context. Its target is unknown. The V end was cut by 5 bases, the J end by 1 base, with 12 bases between. The germline CDR1 and CDR2 sequences are SGHVS and FQNEAQ. CDR3 length: 16 amino acids. The record originates from a study of T-cell reconstitution after alpha-beta-depleted transplantation in children. Study-wide results and limits: Certain patients had high TCRbeta diversity at day 60, and it came from recipient T cells and thymic progenitors that survived. It was reported that alpha-beta T cells came from several hundred expanded graft clones (about two months after transplant).

This sample's TCRbeta library carried unique molecular identifier barcodes. TCRdb recomputed calls from the PCR reads with MiXCR, one row per CDR3 protein. This table has about 460,000 distinct CDR3 sequences, about an eighth appearing once. The chain uses TRBV7-8 and TRBJ2-6, with D perhaps assigned TRBD1 or TRBD2 (7 bases each). This TCR came from a female patient between 2 and 15 years old who had a stem cell transplant for aplastic anemia, so the T cells may come from the graft donor. Sequencing was performed on PBMCs, mostly from graft donor cells, taken 180 days after TCRalphabeta/CD19-depleted stem cell transplant. CDR3 DNA sequence: TGTGCCAGCAGCCAGGGGGAGGGGTCTGGGGCCAACGTCCTGACTTTC. Translated, it gives CASSQGEGSGANVLTF.